This entry lists 10 T cell receptor beta chains sequenced from one sample in a study of blood T cells in healthy people across ages. Sample-barcoded 5' priming and a J-beta primer mix drove a second PCR of 7 to 11 cycles. One entry per CDR3 protein results from TCRdb running MiXCR on the 5' RACE reads. The profile shows approximately 680,000 distinct CDR3 sequences, about 30% of them singletons. The sequencing sample was made of blood. The receptors were sampled from a woman at least 80 years old in good health.

In regard to this clonotype: A read error may be the cause here, since a much bigger clone is one base away. The chain has TRBV14 and TRBJ2-7, with 8 bases matching TRBD2. V gave up 6 bases and J gave up 5 bases; unmatched junction bases: 15. CDR1 is SGHDN, CDR2 FVKESK, per germline. The CDR3 spans 16 residues. CDR3 loop: CASSPVGGGISHEQYF. The DNA for the CDR3 is TGTGCCAGCAGTCCGGTCGGGGGGGGCATTTCCCACGAGCAGTACTTC.

This clonotype has just a few counts. This may arise from a read error, as a much more abundant clone is one base away. The genes are TRBV7-2 and TRBJ1-5; 7 bases align to TRBD1. The CDR3 loop spans 13 amino acids. The V gene's germline CDR1 is SGHTA and CDR2 FQGNSA. The CDR3, as DNA: TGTGCCAGCAACCGGGACAGCAATCGGCCCCAGCATTTT. Protein: CASNRDSNRPQHF.

The table lists this clonotype with a few counts. The chain has TRBV9 and TRBJ2-7, with D maybe TRBD1 (6 bases). The germline V gene has CDR1 SGDLS and CDR2 YYNGEE. This CDR3 contains 14 residues. The V end was cut by 0 bases, the J end by 6 bases, with 13 bases between. The CDR3 protein is CASSVGGPRAEQYF. DNA for the CDR3: TGTGCCAGCAGCGTAGGGGGGCCGCGGGCCGAGCAGTACTTC.

This clonotype has ten or more counts. The chain recombines TRBV6-6 with TRBJ2-3; 11 bases align to TRBD2. CDR1 is MNHNY and CDR2 is SVGAGI in the germline V gene (reference sequence). V was pared by 5 bases and J by 3 bases, with 10 bases of the junction left unmatched. This CDR3 has 17 amino acids. The CDR3, as DNA: TGTGCCAGCAGTCCCTCTATGGTAGCGGGGGGGACAGATACGCAGTATTTT. The encoded protein is CASSPSMVAGGTDTQYF.

J is TRBJ2-5 and V is TRBV20-1; 15 bases line up with TRBD2. The germline gives CDR1 DFQATT, CDR2 SNEGSKA (reference sequence). The CDR3 runs 16 residues. V gave up 4 bases and J gave up 5 bases; unmatched junction bases: 8. The CDR3 DNA follows: TGCAGTGCTACGACAGGGACTAGCGGGGGGATGGAGACCCAGTACTTC. Its translation is CSATTGTSGGMETQYF.

The rearrangement joins TRBV12-3 or TRBV12-4 to TRBJ2-1; D remains unclear. Trimming cost V 3 bases and J 8 bases, with 8 bases left between them. CDR3 length: 12 residues. The chain's CDR3 is CASSLRADEQFF. The CDR3 nucleotides are TGTGCCAGCAGTTTGCGAGCAGATGAGCAGTTCTTC.

The chain recombines TRBV7-2 with TRBJ1-2; possible D gene TRBD1, 6 bases. Trimming took off 8 bases at V and 2 bases at J, with 9 bases between the two ends. The CDR3 totals 12 residues. The germline CDR1 and CDR2 sequences are SGHTA and FQGNSA. CDR3 nucleotides: TGTGCCAGCCGCGGGGGCAACTATGGCTACACCTTC. This sequence encodes CASRGGNYGYTF.

This clonotype has a count of ten or more. The chain has TRBV7-2 and TRBJ2-7; D is ambiguous. V lost 5 bases and J lost 3, with 5 bases in between. There are 11 residues in the CDR3. Per the germline V gene, CDR1 is SGHTA and CDR2 is FQGNSA. The CDR3 loop reads CASSRRYEQYF. The CDR3 bases are TGTGCCAGCAGCCGCCGCTACGAGCAGTACTTC.

This clonotype was recorded many times. The chain uses TRBV20-1 and TRBJ1-5; a possible D gene is TRBD1 (6 bases). This CDR3 has 18 residues. The germline CDR1 and CDR2 sequences are DFQATT and SNEGSKA (reference sequence). V dropped 0 bases and J dropped 4 bases, with 22 bases sitting between them. The CDR3 nucleotides read TGCAGTGCTAGAGATCGCGGACAGCAACTTACAAGAAATCAGCCCCAGCATTTT. It is translated as CSARDRGQQLTRNQPQHF.

This chain links TRBV5-1 with TRBJ2-1; 16 nucleotides line up with TRBD2. J lost 6 bases, V lost 2 bases, and 14 bases had no gene match. Germline CDR1 and CDR2: SGHRS and YFSETQ. This CDR3 has 20 amino acids. The CDR3 region is CASSFPRGLAGGRDINEQFF. The CDR3 coding sequence is TGCGCCAGCAGCTTTCCTCGGGGACTAGCGGGGGGGCGGGATATCAATGAGCAGTTCTTC.